Shown below are 17 T cell receptor beta chains from a single sample sequenced in a study of neurological immune-mediated disorders. TCRdb analysed the 5' RACE reads with MiXCR anew, one entry per CDR3 protein. The sample shows some 77,000 distinct CDR3 sequences, roughly 9% of them seen only once. The sample was PBMCs. These receptors were collected from a man aged 45-65 years in good health.

Ten or more counts support this clonotype. The V gene is TRBV27, the J gene TRBJ2-3; 12 nucleotides match TRBD2. The CDR3 has 16 amino acids. Trimming removed 8 bases from V and 1 base from J; junction bases left unmatched: 7. CDR1 and CDR2 from the germline V gene are MNHEY and SMNVEV (reference sequence). The DNA for the CDR3 is TGTGCCAGCGGCGGACTAGCGGGAAGACGCACAGATACGCAGTATTTT. Translating gives CASGGLAGRRTDTQYF.

This clonotype has at least ten counts. V usage is TRBV5-1 and J usage is TRBJ1-6; tentatively, D is TRBD1 (5 bases). V dropped 0 bases and J dropped 0 bases, with 7 bases sitting between them. This CDR3 contains 16 residues. Germline loops: CDR1 SGHRS, CDR2 YFSETQ. The CDR3 coding sequence is TGCGCCAGCAGCTTGGTGCAGGGCTCCTATAATTCACCCCTCCACTTT. This gives the protein CASSLVQGSYNSPLHF.

There are many counts of this clonotype. The chain combines TRBV12-3 or TRBV12-4 with TRBJ2-3, with 8 bases lining up with TRBD2. Unmatched junction bases numbered 8, after V lost 1 base and J lost 8 bases. The CDR3 loop spans 15 amino acids. CDR3 amino acids: CASSLGRGVEGTQYF. The CDR3 bases are TGTGCCAGCAGTTTAGGGCGGGGGGTGGAGGGTACGCAGTATTTT.

This clonotype was picked up many times. This rearrangement joins TRBV29-1 to TRBJ2-5; a weak D match, TRBD1 (6 bases). Germline CDR1 is SQVTM and CDR2 is ANQGSEA. V gave up 0 bases and J gave up 4 bases, with 9 bases separating them. The CDR3 sequence is 13 residues long. The CDR3 DNA follows: TGCAGCGTTGAAGACAGGGGCGGAGAGACCCAGTACTTC. It is translated as CSVEDRGGETQYF.

The sample holds a few counts of this clonotype. The J gene is TRBJ2-7, the V gene TRBV6-5; D is undetermined. The CDR3 runs 10 residues. Germline CDR1 and CDR2: MNHEY and SVGAGI. The V end was cut by 8 bases, the J end by 2 bases, with 4 bases between. The CDR3 reads CASPPYEQYF. CDR3 nucleotide sequence: TGTGCCAGCCCCCCCTACGAGCAGTACTTC.

This clonotype was detected many times. The chain combines TRBV5-1 with TRBJ2-1, with 7 positions matching TRBD2. J gave up 6 bases and V 2 bases, and 8 bases lay outside the gene matches. The CDR3 has 15 residues. In germline, CDR1 is SGHRS, CDR2 YFSETQ. CDR3 in DNA: TGCGCCAGCAGCTTCGGTACTAGCGAGATCAATGAGCAGTTCTTC. The encoded protein is CASSFGTSEINEQFF.

This clonotype was seen repeatedly, ten times or more. V is TRBV7-2 and J is TRBJ2-5, with D maybe TRBD2 (5 bases). Per the germline V gene, CDR1 is SGHTA and CDR2 is FQGNSA. V was shortened by 5 bases and J by 2 bases, with 15 bases between the two germline ends. The CDR3 totals 15 residues. Here the CDR3 reads CASSGRRQIQETQYF. CDR3 DNA sequence: TGTGCCAGCAGCGGCCGGAGGCAGATTCAAGAGACCCAGTACTTC.

As to this clonotype: A clone one base away is much larger, so this may be a read error. The chain recombines TRBV20-1 with TRBJ2-1; D is unresolved. CDR1 is DFQATT, CDR2 SNEGSKA, per germline (reference sequence). The CDR3 sequence is 13 residues long. Trimming pared 5 bases from V and 6 bases from J, leaving 14 bases between. The CDR3 DNA reads as TGCAGTGCTCTGAATGCAGTGGGCAATGAGCAGTTCTTC. Its protein product is CSALNAVGNEQFF.

This clonotype was seen just once. The chain uses TRBV7-3 and TRBJ1-2; the match to TRBD1 covers 9 bases. CDR3 length: 14 amino acids. V lost 9 bases and J lost 7; bases outside the gene matches: 12. Germline V gene lookup returns CDR1 SGHTA and CDR2 FQGTGA. The CDR3 region has the DNA TGTGCCAGTAGCCCCTCGGGACAGGGCTGTGGCTACACCTTC. It translates to CASSPSGQGCGYTF.

The sample holds many counts of this clonotype. This sequence joins TRBV5-1 and TRBJ2-7, with D perhaps TRBD1 (6 bases). The germline V and J ends were trimmed by 0 bases and 3 bases, with 10 bases remaining between them. The CDR3 contains 14 residues. Germline values: CDR1 SGHRS, CDR2 YFSETQ. The CDR3 region is CASSLATGIYEQYF. The DNA for the CDR3 is TGCGCCAGCAGCTTGGCCACAGGGATCTACGAGCAGTACTTC. Combining the CDR3 with reference TRBV5-1 and TRBJ2-7 gives the whole variable domain KAGVTQTPRYLIKTRGQQVTLSCSPISGHRSVSWYQQTPGQGLQFLFEYFSETQRNKGNFPGRFSGRQFSNSRSEMNVSTLELGDSALYLCASSLATGIYEQYFGPGTRLTVT.

The sample holds many counts of this clonotype. CDR3 sequence: CASTAPYGTGGSWANVLTF. In DNA form, the CDR3 reads TGTGCCAGCACCGCACCATACGGGACAGGGGGGTCTTGGGCCAACGTCCTGACTTTC. V and J are TRBV3-1 and TRBJ2-6, with 11 positions matching TRBD1. The CDR3 runs to 19 residues. In germline, CDR1 is LGHDT, CDR2 YNNKEL (reference sequence). V was clipped by 7 bases and J by 5 bases; unmatched bases: 16.

The sample holds many counts of this clonotype. The chain links TRBV3-1 to TRBJ2-7, with D possibly being TRBD1 or TRBD2 (5 bases each). Germline V gives CDR1 LGHDT, CDR2 YNNKEL (reference sequence). The CDR3 sequence is 15 residues long. Trimming cost V 0 bases and J 4 bases, with 13 bases left between them. The chain's CDR3 is CASSQDRGRRYEQYF. The CDR3 coding sequence is TGTGCCAGCAGCCAAGATCGGGGCCGTCGATACGAGCAGTACTTC.

This clonotype showed up many times. This chain uses TRBV28 with TRBJ2-1; 7 nucleotides align to TRBD2. From germline, CDR1 is MDHEN and CDR2 SYDVKM. V was clipped by 6 bases and J by 8 bases; unmatched bases: 10. CDR3 length equals 14 residues. CDR3 DNA sequence: TGTGCCAGCAGACGGGGGGTTAGTAGCGATGAGCAGTTCTTC. Translated: CASRRGVSSDEQFF.

This clonotype occurred a few times. Just one base apart from a much larger clone, this may be a read error. This sequence joins TRBV6-2 or TRBV6-3 and TRBJ2-7; D may be TRBD1 (6 bases). The germline gives CDR1 MNHEY, CDR2 SVGEGT. Trimming removed 6 bases at V and 5 bases at J, with 20 bases between. The CDR3 is 15 residues long. CDR3 sequence reads: CASRATGSPPHEQYF. The CDR3 coding sequence is TGTGCCAGCAGAGCAACAGGGAGTCCCCCCCACGAGCAGTACTTC.

The J gene is TRBJ2-7, the V gene TRBV6-5; 15 bases fit TRBD2. Germline values: CDR1 MNHEY, CDR2 SVGAGI. This CDR3 has 16 amino acids. V trimming: 2 bases; J trimming: 2 bases; junction bases outside the gene matches: 1. Here the CDR3 reads CASSYGTSGGTYEQYF. CDR3 DNA: TGTGCCAGCAGTTACGGGACTAGCGGGGGGACCTACGAGCAGTACTTC.

The chain couples TRBV25-1 to TRBJ2-7; D might be TRBD1 (6 bases). The CDR3 totals 14 residues. V gave up 5 bases and J gave up 0 bases, with 11 bases separating them. CDR1 MGHDK and CDR2 SYGVNS come from the germline V gene. The CDR3, as DNA: TGTGCCAGCAGTCCCAGGGGATACTCCTACGAGCAGTACTTC. The encoded protein is CASSPRGYSYEQYF.

This clonotype has a count of ten or more. This chain uses TRBV4-1 with TRBJ2-5, with a weak D call TRBD1 (5 bases). CDR1 MGHRA and CDR2 YSYEKL come from the germline V gene. The CDR3 covers 14 residues. Trimming took off 1 base at V and 2 bases at J, with 8 bases between the two ends. CDR3 nucleotides: TGCGCCAGCAGCCAAGGACAGCTACAAGAGACCCAGTACTTC. It encodes CASSQGQLQETQYF.